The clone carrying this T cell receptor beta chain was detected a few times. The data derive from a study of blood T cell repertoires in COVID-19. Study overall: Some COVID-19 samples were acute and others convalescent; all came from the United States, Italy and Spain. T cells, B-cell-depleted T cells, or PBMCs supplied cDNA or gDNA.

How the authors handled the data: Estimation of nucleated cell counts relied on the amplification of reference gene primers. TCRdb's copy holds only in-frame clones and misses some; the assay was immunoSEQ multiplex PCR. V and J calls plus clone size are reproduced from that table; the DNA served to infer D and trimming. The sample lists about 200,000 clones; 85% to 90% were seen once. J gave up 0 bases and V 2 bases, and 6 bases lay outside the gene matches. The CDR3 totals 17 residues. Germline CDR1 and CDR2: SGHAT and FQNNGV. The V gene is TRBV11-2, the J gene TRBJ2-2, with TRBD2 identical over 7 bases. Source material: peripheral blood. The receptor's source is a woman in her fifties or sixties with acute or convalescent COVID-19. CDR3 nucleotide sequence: TGTGCCAGCAGCTTAATCGGGCTAGCGGCGAACACCGGGGAGCTGTTTTTT. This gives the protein CASSLIGLAANTGELFF.